One sample yielded the 15 T cell receptor beta chains listed below, sequenced in a study of human T cells and chemical hapten exposure. Time point: patch test 1, 2 weeks after DPC sensitization. The treatment is: therapeutic diphenylcyclopropenone sensitization with weekly scalp DPC. TCRdb processed the RACE reads anew with MiXCR; each CDR3 protein has one entry. The sample consists of about 380,000 distinct CDR3 sequences, approximately 5% of them appearing once. The sample was whole blood, taken in connection with sensitization to the hapten diphenylcyclopropenone (DPC). The receptors were gathered from a woman aged 45-59 years with alopecia areata. Some clones in this sample may be carry-over from other donors' samples.

This clonotype has a count of ten or more. This chain links TRBV7-9 with TRBJ1-6; a possible D gene is TRBD1 (5 bases). This CDR3 is built from 16 residues. Germline lookup yields CDR1 SEHNR and CDR2 FQNEAQ (reference sequence). The V end lost 4 bases, the J end lost 9 bases, and 19 bases lay between the germline ends. The DNA for the CDR3 is TGTGCCAGCAGCTATACGAGGGGATCGGGAAGTTCACCCCTCCACTTT. Amino acids: CASSYTRGSGSSPLHF.

This clonotype was detected ten times or more. The chain links TRBV6-5 to TRBJ1-2; D not resolved. Trimming took off 4 bases at V and 2 bases at J, with 8 bases between the two ends. The CDR3 spans 13 residues. Per germline, CDR1 MNHEY and CDR2 SVGAGI. The CDR3 coding sequence is TGTGCCAGCAGTTCAAAGGCGAACTATGGCTACACCTTC. It yields the protein CASSSKANYGYTF.

At least ten counts were recorded for this clonotype. The V and J genes are TRBV2 and TRBJ1-6; 11 bases map to TRBD1. The CDR3 totals 14 residues. The germline CDR1 and CDR2 sequences are SNHLY and FYNNEI. After removal of 6 bases from V and 12 bases from J, the junction contained 7 bases not matched to a gene. The CDR3 nucleotides are TGTGCCAGCAGGGGGACAGGGGGATCGGGACCCCTCCACTTT. Translation gives CASRGTGGSGPLHF. Full variable domain (missing parts from reference TRBV2 and TRBJ1-6): EPEVTQTPSHQVTQMGQEVILRCVPISNHLYFYWYRQILGQKVEFLVSFYNNEISEKSEIFDDQFSVERPDGSNFTLKIRSTKLEDSAMYFCASRGTGGSGPLHFGNGTRLTVT.

This clonotype was counted a few times. This sequence joins TRBV9 and TRBJ2-5, with 7 bases lining up with TRBD2. This CDR3 has 14 amino acids. Germline trimming cut 0 bases from V and 1 base from J; bases unmatched to any gene: 0. Germline CDR1 SGDLS, CDR2 YYNGEE. This CDR3 is CASSVGTSQETQYF. The CDR3 DNA is TGTGCCAGCAGCGTAGGGACTAGCCAAGAGACCCAGTACTTC.

The chain employs TRBV20-1 and TRBJ1-5; 7 nucleotides line up with TRBD1. V was clipped by 3 bases and J by 7 bases; unmatched bases: 6. Germline CDR1 and CDR2: DFQATT and SNEGSKA (reference sequence). CDR3 length: 13 residues. CDR3 residues: CSARLPGGQPQHF. In DNA form, the CDR3 reads TGCAGTGCTAGGCTGCCAGGGGGGCAGCCCCAGCATTTT.

At least ten counts were recorded for this clonotype. The V gene is TRBV29-1, the J gene TRBJ2-5, with D uncertain. V was cut by 4 bases and J by 1 base, with 7 bases left in between. CDR3 length: 12 amino acids. Germline V gene lookup returns CDR1 SQVTM and CDR2 ANQGSEA. DNA of the CDR3: TGCAGCGTTGCCAGGACCCAAGAGACCCAGTACTTC. This codes for CSVARTQETQYF.

This chain uses TRBV30 with TRBJ2-6, with unresolved D. Germline loops: CDR1 GTSNPN, CDR2 SVGIG (reference sequence). V dropped 3 bases and J dropped 0 bases, with 6 bases sitting between them. The CDR3 is made up of 14 amino acids. CDR3 in amino acids: CAWRSFSGANVLTF. Written as DNA, the CDR3 is TGTGCCTGGAGATCGTTCTCTGGGGCCAACGTCCTGACTTTC.

This clonotype was seen a few times. This rearrangement joins TRBV10-3 to TRBJ2-7; D is undetermined. The CDR3 sequence is 15 residues long. Germline V lookup: CDR1 ENHRY, CDR2 SYGVKD. The V gene lost 5 bases and the J gene lost 4 bases, with 18 bases spanning the gap. CDR3 DNA: TGTGCCATCAGTCCCTCGACCGTGGGGATATACGAGCAGTACTTC. It is translated as CAISPSTVGIYEQYF.

This clonotype was counted at least ten times. V gene TRBV27 combines with J gene TRBJ2-7, with 7 nucleotides matching TRBD1. In germline, CDR1 is MNHEY, CDR2 SMNVEV (reference sequence). Trimming took 3 bases from V and 6 from J; bases not matched to a gene: 5. This CDR3 region has 13 residues. The CDR3 reads CASSFAGGSEQYF. For the CDR3, the DNA is TGTGCCAGCAGTTTCGCAGGGGGTAGCGAGCAGTACTTC.

The chain recombines TRBV7-2 with TRBJ1-1; D remains ambiguous. The V and J ends lost 2 bases and 4 bases respectively, with 11 bases between them. Looked up from germline, CDR1 is SGHTA and CDR2 is FQGNSA. This CDR3 is built from 14 residues. The CDR3 region has the DNA TGTGCCAGCAGCTTAAGTCACGGCGGCACTGAAGCTTTCTTT. Translation: CASSLSHGGTEAFF.

With regard to this clonotype: It may be a read error: a sequence one base away is much more abundant. The conserved phenylalanine or tryptophan normally closing the CDR3 is absent here, so this likely arose from a read error. This chain uses TRBV12-3 or TRBV12-4 with TRBJ1-4; D gene ambiguous. The germline V and J ends were trimmed by 6 bases and 8 bases, with 16 bases remaining between them. There are 14 residues in the CDR3. As DNA, the CDR3 is TGTGCCAGCAGCCATCAGAGGAGGGAGGAAAAACTGTTTCTT. This gives the protein CASSHQRREEKLFL.

The chain couples TRBV20-1 to TRBJ2-7; a possible D gene is TRBD1 (5 bases). The CDR3 extends over 15 amino acids. Germline loops: CDR1 DFQATT, CDR2 SNEGSKA (reference sequence). V was pared by 0 bases and J by 6 bases, with 18 bases between. In nucleotides, the CDR3 is TGCAGTGCTAGAGATCAAATGTCGGACATACGCGAGCAGTACTTC. It is translated as CSARDQMSDIREQYF.

This clonotype came up many times. This sequence joins TRBV10-1 and TRBJ1-2; 9 bases align to TRBD1. CDR3 length: 12 amino acids. The germline CDR1 and CDR2 sequences are WNHNN and SYGVQD (reference sequence). The trim removed 7 bases at V and 8 bases at J, leaving 5 bases unmatched. CDR3 nucleotide sequence: TGCGCCAGCAATGGGACAGGGAGCGGCTACACCTTC. As protein: CASNGTGSGYTF.

In regard to this clonotype: This is likely a read error, given that the CDR3 carries no conserved phenylalanine or tryptophan at its end. The gene calls are TRBV3-1 and TRBJ2-3; a weak D match, TRBD2 (5 bases). Germline loops: CDR1 LGHDT, CDR2 YNNKEL (reference sequence). The CDR3 is made up of 16 amino acids. Trimming stripped 2 bases from V and 6 bases from J, with 18 bases between. The CDR3: CASSQSGLAPIDTQYI. For the CDR3, the DNA is TGTGCCAGCAGCCAAAGTGGGCTAGCCCCTATCGATACGCAGTATATT.

A few counts support this clonotype. V gene TRBV4-2 combines with J gene TRBJ1-1; D is uncertain. The CDR3 consists of 17 residues. Between the trimmed V and J ends, which lost 0 bases and 0 bases, there was a span of 14 bases. Germline values: CDR1 LGHNA, CDR2 YNFKEQ. The CDR3 is CASSQEFWNTMNTEAFF. The CDR3 bases are TGTGCCAGCAGCCAAGAGTTTTGGAACACCATGAACACTGAAGCTTTCTTT.